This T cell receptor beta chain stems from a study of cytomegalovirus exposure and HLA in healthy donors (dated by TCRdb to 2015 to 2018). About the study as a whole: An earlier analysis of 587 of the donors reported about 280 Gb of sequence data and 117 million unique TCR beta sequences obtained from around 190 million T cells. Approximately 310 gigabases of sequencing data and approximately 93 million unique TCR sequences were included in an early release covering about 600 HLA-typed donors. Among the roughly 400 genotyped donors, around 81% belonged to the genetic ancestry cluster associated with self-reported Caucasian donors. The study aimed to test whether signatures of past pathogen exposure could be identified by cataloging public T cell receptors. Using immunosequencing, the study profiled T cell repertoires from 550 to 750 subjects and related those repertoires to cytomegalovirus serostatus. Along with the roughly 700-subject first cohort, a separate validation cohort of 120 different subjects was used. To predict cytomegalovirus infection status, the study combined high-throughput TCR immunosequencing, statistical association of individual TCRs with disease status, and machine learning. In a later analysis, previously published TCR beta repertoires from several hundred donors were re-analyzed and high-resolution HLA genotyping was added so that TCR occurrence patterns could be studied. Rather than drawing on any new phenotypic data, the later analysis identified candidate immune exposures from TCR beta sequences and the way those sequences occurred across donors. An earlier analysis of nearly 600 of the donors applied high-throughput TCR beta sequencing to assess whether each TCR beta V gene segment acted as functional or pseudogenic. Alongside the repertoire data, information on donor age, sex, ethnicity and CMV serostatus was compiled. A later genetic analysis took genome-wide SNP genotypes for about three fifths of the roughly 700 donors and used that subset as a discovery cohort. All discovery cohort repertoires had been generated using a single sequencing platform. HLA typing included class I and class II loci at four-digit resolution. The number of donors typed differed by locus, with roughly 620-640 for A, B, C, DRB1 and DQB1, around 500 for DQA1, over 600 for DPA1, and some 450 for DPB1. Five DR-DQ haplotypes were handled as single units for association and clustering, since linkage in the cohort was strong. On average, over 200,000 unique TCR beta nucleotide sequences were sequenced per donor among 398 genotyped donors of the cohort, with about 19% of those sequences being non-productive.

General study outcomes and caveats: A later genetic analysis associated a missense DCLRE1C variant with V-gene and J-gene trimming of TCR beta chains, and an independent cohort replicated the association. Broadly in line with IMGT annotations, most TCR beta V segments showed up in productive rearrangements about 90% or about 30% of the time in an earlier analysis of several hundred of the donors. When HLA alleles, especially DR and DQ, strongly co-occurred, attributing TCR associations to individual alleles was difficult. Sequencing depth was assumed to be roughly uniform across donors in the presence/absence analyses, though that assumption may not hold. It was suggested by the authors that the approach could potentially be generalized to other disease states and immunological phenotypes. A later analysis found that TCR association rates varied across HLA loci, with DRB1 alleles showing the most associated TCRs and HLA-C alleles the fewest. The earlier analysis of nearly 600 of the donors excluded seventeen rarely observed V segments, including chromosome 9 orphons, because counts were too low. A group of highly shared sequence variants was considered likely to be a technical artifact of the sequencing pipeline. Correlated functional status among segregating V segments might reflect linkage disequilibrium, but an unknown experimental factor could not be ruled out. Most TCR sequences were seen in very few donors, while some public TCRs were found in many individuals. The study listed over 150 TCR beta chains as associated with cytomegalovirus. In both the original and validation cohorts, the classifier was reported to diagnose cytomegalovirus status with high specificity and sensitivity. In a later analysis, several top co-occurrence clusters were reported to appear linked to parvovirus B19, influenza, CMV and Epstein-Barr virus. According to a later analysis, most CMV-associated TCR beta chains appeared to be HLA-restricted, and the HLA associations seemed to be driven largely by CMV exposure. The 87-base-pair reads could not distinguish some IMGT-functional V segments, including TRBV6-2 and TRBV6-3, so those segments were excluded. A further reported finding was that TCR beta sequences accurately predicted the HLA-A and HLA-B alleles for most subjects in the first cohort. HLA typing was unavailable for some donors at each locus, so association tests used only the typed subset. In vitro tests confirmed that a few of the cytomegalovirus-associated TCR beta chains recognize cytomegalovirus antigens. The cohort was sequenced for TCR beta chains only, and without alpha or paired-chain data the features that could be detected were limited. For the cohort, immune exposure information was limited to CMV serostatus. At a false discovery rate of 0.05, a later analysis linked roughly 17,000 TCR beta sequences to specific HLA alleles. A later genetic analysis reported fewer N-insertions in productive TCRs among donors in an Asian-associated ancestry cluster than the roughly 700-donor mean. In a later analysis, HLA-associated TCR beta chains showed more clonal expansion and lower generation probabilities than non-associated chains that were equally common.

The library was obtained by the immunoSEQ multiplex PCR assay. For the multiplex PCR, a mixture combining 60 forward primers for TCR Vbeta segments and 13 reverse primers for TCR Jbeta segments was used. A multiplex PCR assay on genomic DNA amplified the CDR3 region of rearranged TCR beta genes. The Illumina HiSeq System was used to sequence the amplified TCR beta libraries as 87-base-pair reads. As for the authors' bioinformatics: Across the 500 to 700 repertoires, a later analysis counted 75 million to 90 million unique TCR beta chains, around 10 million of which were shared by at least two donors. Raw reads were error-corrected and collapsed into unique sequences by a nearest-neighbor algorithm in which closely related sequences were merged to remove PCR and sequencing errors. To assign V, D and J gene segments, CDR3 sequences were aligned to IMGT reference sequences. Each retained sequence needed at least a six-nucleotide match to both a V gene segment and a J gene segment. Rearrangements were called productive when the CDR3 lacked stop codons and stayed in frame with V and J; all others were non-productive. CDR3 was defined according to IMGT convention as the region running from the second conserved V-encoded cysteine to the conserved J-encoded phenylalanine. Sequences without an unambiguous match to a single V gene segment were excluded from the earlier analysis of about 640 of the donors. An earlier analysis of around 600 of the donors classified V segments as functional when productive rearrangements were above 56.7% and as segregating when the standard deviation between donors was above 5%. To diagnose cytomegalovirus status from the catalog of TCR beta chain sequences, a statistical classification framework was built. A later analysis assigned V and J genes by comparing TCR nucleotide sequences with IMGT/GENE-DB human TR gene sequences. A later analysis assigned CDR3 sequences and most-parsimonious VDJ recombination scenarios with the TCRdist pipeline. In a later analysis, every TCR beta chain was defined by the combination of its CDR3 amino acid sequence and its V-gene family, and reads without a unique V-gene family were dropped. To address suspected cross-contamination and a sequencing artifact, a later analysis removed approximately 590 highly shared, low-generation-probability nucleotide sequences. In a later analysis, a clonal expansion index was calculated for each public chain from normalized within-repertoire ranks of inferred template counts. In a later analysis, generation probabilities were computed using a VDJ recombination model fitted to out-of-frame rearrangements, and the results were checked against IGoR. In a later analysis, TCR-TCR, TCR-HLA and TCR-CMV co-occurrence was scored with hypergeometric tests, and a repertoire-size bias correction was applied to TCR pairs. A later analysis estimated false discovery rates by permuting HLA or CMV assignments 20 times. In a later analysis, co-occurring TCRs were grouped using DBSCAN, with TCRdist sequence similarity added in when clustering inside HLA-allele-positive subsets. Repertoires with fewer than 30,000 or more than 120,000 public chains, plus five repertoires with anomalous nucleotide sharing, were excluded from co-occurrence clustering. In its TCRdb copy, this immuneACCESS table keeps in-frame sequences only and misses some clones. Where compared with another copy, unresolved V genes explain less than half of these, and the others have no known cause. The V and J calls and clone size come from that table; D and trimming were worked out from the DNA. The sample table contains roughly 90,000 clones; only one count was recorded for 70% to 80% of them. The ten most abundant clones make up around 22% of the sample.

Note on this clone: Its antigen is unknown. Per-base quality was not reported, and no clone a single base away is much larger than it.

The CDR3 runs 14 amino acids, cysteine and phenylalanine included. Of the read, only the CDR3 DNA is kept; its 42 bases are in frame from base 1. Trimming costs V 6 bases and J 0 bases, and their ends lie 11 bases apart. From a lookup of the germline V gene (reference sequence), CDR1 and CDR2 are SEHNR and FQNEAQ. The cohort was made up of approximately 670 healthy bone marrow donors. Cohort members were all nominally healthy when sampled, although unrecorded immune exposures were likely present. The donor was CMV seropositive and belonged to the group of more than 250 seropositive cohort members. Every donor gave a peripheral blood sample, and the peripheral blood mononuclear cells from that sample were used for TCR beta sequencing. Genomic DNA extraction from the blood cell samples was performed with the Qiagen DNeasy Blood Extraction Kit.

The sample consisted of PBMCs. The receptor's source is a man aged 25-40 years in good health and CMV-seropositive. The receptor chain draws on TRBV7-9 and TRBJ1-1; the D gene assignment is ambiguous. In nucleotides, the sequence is TGTGCCAGCAGTCAGAACGAAATGAACACTGAAGCTTTCTTT. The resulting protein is CASSQNEMNTEAFF.